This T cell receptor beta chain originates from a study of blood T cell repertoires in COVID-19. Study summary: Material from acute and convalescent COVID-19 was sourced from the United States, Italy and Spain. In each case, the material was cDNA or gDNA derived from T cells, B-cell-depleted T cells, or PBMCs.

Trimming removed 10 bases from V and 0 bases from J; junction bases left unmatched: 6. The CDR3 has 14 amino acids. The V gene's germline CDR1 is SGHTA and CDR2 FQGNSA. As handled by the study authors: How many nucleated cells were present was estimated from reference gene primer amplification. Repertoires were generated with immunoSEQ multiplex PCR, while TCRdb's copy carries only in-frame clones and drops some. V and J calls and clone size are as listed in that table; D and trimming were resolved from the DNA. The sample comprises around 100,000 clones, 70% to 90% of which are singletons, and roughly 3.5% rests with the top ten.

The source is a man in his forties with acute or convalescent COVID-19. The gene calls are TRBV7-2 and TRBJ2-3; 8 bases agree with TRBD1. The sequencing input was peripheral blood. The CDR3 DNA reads TGTGCCACCACCAGGACAGGGAGCACAGATACGCAGTATTTT. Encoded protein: CATTRTGSTDTQYF.